The 7 T cell receptor beta chains given below trace back to one sample, sequenced in a study of T cell clusters in autoimmune cytopenias. TRB amplification used approximately 250 ng of peripheral blood genomic DNA. Multiplex touch-down PCR amplified TRB using TRB-A and TRB-B pools in one tube. TCRdb derives one entry per CDR3 protein from the multiplex PCR reads, leaving out DNA. This sample's table has about 2,000 distinct CDR3 sequences. The specimen was peripheral blood. All receptors derive from a human donor with an autoimmune cytopenia or autoimmune hepatitis (not recorded which).

This clonotype is labeled large based on frequency. The rearrangement uses TRBV15 and TRBJ2-1; TCRdb's assignment of TRBD1 cannot be checked, as there is no DNA. CDR1 and CDR2 (germline): LNHNV, YYDKDF (reference sequence). The CDR3 has 15 amino acids. CDR3 sequence reads: CATSSRQRVNNEQFF. Full variable domain (outside the CDR3, taken from reference TRBV15 and TRBJ2-1): DAMVIQNPRYQVTQFGKPVTLSCSQTLNHNVMYWYQQKSSQAPKLLFHYYDKDFNNEADTPDNFQSRRPNTSFCFLDIRSPGLGDTAMYLCATSSRQRVNNEQFFGPGTRLTVL.

This clonotype is deemed medium-sized by its frequency. V gene TRBV6-6 combines with J gene TRBJ2-3; checking the TCRdb D call of TRBD1 is not possible without DNA. Germline V CDR1 and CDR2: MNHNY, SVGAGI (reference sequence). The CDR3 length is 17 residues. The CDR3 sequence is CASSYSMSRMGPDTQYF.

The chain employs TRBV4-1 and TRBJ2-3; there is no DNA to check the TCRdb D call of TRBD2. In germline, CDR1 is MGHRA, CDR2 YSYEKL. The CDR3 is 17 amino acids. The CDR3 is CASSQEGSGGPSGTQYF.

Judged by frequency, this clonotype is medium-sized (0.01 to 0.1%). This chain joins TRBV7-2 and TRBJ2-5; TCRdb calls TRBD2, which cannot be checked without DNA. This CDR3 region has 16 residues. Per the germline V gene, CDR1 is SGHTA and CDR2 is FQGNSA. This CDR3 reads CASSTASTSGQETQYF.

According to its frequency, this clonotype is large. This chain connects TRBV27 to TRBJ2-3; TCRdb indicates TRBD2, and absent DNA this call remains unverified. Germline assignment: CDR1 MNHEY and CDR2 SMNVEV (reference sequence). The CDR3 totals 16 residues. The CDR3 sequence: CASSSRGGHTIDTQYF.

This clonotype is labeled large based on frequency. The CDR3 sequence: CASTSVRGEYNEQFF. The rearrangement links TRBV19 to TRBJ2-1; the D call from TCRdb, TRBD2, cannot be confirmed without DNA. Germline V gene data show CDR1 as LNHDA and CDR2 as SQIVND (reference sequence). This CDR3 region has 15 residues.

The chain couples TRBV7-3 to TRBJ2-3. Germline loops: CDR1 SGHTA, CDR2 FQGTGA. This CDR3 is built from 14 residues. This CDR3 is CASSLAGGTDTQYF.